This T cell receptor beta chain is drawn from a study of OX40 agonist ivuxolimab in advanced cancers. There are 14 residues in the CDR3. Trimming removed 2 bases from V and 5 bases from J, with 12 bases in between. Germline assignment: CDR1 ENHRY and CDR2 SYGVKD. The assay was immunoSEQ multiplex PCR, and TCRdb's table has in-frame clones only and misses some. Of 35,000 to 50,000 clones in the sample, 85% to 90% were seen once. About this clone itself: Its specificity is unknown.

People who had autoimmune disease history or systemic immunosuppression were excluded. Study results and caveats: On average, CD8+ T cells had more expanded clones than CD4+. Partial responders treated at 0.1-3.0 mg/kg exhibited clonal expansion among the lowest measured. The investigators did not determine what antigen specificity the expanded peripheral T cells had.

The chain carries TRBV10-3 and TRBJ1-2; possibly TRBD1 for D (5 bases). The material was CD4+ or CD8+ T cells sorted from blood, obtained in a trial of the OX40 agonist ivuxolimab. The sequence was obtained from an adult with an advanced solid tumor such as melanoma, head and neck, liver or kidney cancer. CDR3 DNA sequence: TGTGCCATCAGTGAGGGGGTGTCAGGGTATGGCTACACCTTC. Protein product: CAISEGVSGYGYTF.